The entry below describes one TCR beta chain. There is no known antigen for this receptor. It has no much larger one-base neighbor in the sample; base qualities were not kept. TCRbeta CDR3 regions were amplified from genomic DNA by a two-step, bias-controlled multiplex PCR. The multiplex PCR included primers specific for each TRBV and TRBJ gene segment. The immunoSEQ Assay was used to generate TCRbeta repertoire data. The paper's processing steps were these. A relative-frequency ratio and a modified nearest-neighbor algorithm were applied to filter and cluster reads so that closely related sequences were merged. IMGT annotation was followed for the assignment of V, D and J genes to CDR3 sequences. Template counts were corrected for PCR amplification bias and quantified by comparison with synthetic TCR CDR3 analog sequences. Only unique productive sequences, defined as in-frame CDR3 sequences without stop codons, were included in the analyses. Clonality, defined as 1 minus Pielou's evenness, and iChao1 richness were computed with the immunoSEQ Analyzer software. Statistical testing was performed in JMP, using Student's t-test or a non-parametric test depending on Shapiro-Wilk normality results. In TCRdb, the immuneACCESS table is reduced to in-frame sequences with V and J assigned. These tables do not hold every clone; where another copy was compared, an unresolved V gene accounts for under half, and the others remain unexplained. V and J calls and clone size are as listed in that table; D and trimming were resolved from the DNA. This sample is represented by tens of thousands of clones; about nine tenths of them were singletons. The ten largest clones represent 0.8% to 0.95% of the sample.

The data are from a study of naive CD8 T cells in extremely preterm neonates (dated 2017 in TCRdb). Background for the entire study: The study compared the TCRbeta CDR3 repertoires of sorted naive CD8+ T cells among four age groups: extremely preterm neonates, term neonates, young children and adults.

From a lookup of the germline V gene, CDR1 and CDR2 are LGHNA and YSLEER. Spanning cysteine to phenylalanine, the CDR3 consists of 14 amino acids. Solely the CDR3 DNA is kept, with 42 bases framed from the first base. V loses 1 base, J loses 1 base, and the germline ends lie 8 bases apart. What the study reported, not specific to this receptor: To track T cell development within individuals, the authors urged prospective longitudinal studies of preterm and term neonates. Preterm CDR3s were shorter, with fewer N additions and less junctional trimming, and were closer to germline than those of older groups. Compared with all other age groups, preterm neonates showed significantly lower iChao1 richness (p < 0.05) along with an even clone distribution, indicating a less rich repertoire. Among the limitations the authors pointed out were a small sample size and productive template counts that varied across preterm samples. A larger fraction of CDR3 nucleotide sequences was shared among preterm neonates (roughly 2.7%) than among term neonates (0.4%), young children (roughly 0.03%) and adults (about 0.01%).

Several extremely preterm deliveries, at roughly 22-27 weeks of gestation, provided the preterm samples. Exclusion from the study was applied to pregnancies with fetal demise, active maternal HSV infection or known maternal HIV infection. A FACSAria III cell sorter was used to sort live, Annexin V-negative naive CD8+ T cells (CD3+CD8+CD45RA+CCR7+). Per sample, between roughly 18,000 and 110,000 naive CD8+ T cells were obtained by sorting. Mixed venous-arterial cord blood was collected with preassembled standardized sampling kits. Cord blood stayed at room temperature and was processed within 4 hours after collection. Ficoll-Paque density gradient centrifugation was used to isolate mononuclear cells from diluted blood. Before sorting, mononuclear cells were cryopreserved in 10% DMSO plus 90% FBS and kept long term at -150 degrees C. Annexin V and antibodies against CD3, CD8, CCR7 and CD45RA were used to stain the thawed cells. Genomic DNA was extracted from snap-frozen sorted cell pellets with the DNeasy Blood and Tissue Kit.

The origin of this receptor is a boy who was born preterm. This receptor chain uses TRBV4-3 and TRBJ2-7, with the D gene not clear enough to name. Sample: naive CD8+ T cells from cord blood. The encoded CDR3 is CASSQGSFSYEQYF. The sequence in DNA is TGCGCCAGCAGCCAAGGCTCCTTTTCCTACGAGCAGTACTTC.